The 25 T cell receptor beta chains reported below all come from one sample, sequenced in a study of vaccination and CD4 T cells after COVID-19. Cultured CD4+ T cell DNA was sequenced using the Oncomine TCR Beta short-read assay. MiXCR, run by TCRdb on the PCR reads, gives a single entry per CDR3 protein. Of roughly 15,000 distinct CDR3 sequences in the sample, around 50% were seen once. Antigens of these TCRs are unknown. Time point described: late sampling 161 to 241 days after vaccination in three convalescent patients. The treatment is: roughly 11-day PBMC culture with coronavirus spike peptide pools or control peptides (ViraFEST assay). The input for sequencing was CD4+ T cells from blood, cultured in vitro, taken about 7 months after SARS-CoV-2 vaccination. These receptors were obtained from a human donor who had recovered from COVID-19.

V is TRBV19 and J is TRBJ1-1; TRBD1 might be the D (6 bases). The CDR3 runs to 15 residues. The V end was cut by 5 bases, the J end by 0 bases, with 13 bases between. Germline V gene lookup returns CDR1 LNHDA and CDR2 SQIVND (reference sequence). As DNA, the CDR3 is TGTGCCAGTAGTTTCCCCCGGACAGTGAACACTGAAGCTTTCTTT. It codes for CASSFPRTVNTEAFF.

By share of the sample, this clonotype is medium-sized. In nucleotides, the CDR3 is TGTGCCAGCAGCTTCGGACAGGGGGGAAATGGCTACACCTTC. This gives the protein CASSFGQGGNGYTF. The rearrangement joins TRBV7-9 to TRBJ1-2; 10 bases map to TRBD1. Germline V gene data show CDR1 as SEHNR and CDR2 as FQNEAQ (reference sequence). This CDR3 spans 14 amino acids. The V and J ends lost 3 bases and 6 bases, in that order; junction bases with no gene match: 4.

The chain recombines TRBV6-4 with TRBJ2-2; D gene uncertain. The V end was cut by 2 bases, the J end by 3 bases, with 4 bases between. This CDR3 region has 13 residues. The germline gives CDR1 MRHNA, CDR2 SNTAGT. The CDR3 loop is CASSDRDTGELFF. The CDR3 coding sequence is TGTGCCAGCAGTGACCGGGACACCGGGGAGCTGTTTTTT.

The chain has TRBV18 and TRBJ2-5; the D is unclear. CDR3 length: 13 amino acids. The germline CDR1 and CDR2 sequences are KGHSH and LQKENI. Trimming pared 3 bases from V and 5 bases from J, leaving 10 bases between. CDR3 sequence: CASSPSLSETQYF. The CDR3 bases are TGTGCCAGCTCACCCTCTCTTTCGGAGACCCAGTACTTC. Full variable domain (rest looked up from reference TRBV18 and TRBJ2-5): NAGVMQNPRHLVRRRGQEARLRCSPMKGHSHVYWYRQLPEEGLKFMVYLQKENIIDESGMPKERFSAEFPKEGPSILRIQQVVRGDSAAYFCASSPSLSETQYFGPGTRLLVL.

This chain connects TRBV18 to TRBJ2-5; D not certain. The germline V gene has CDR1 KGHSH and CDR2 LQKENI. This CDR3 spans 12 amino acids. Trimming cost V 0 bases and J 4 bases, with 3 bases left between them. Written as DNA, the CDR3 is TGTGCCAGCTCACCACCGGGAGAGACCCAGTACTTC. Protein product: CASSPPGETQYF.

The rearrangement joins TRBV7-9 to TRBJ2-7; 8 nucleotides agree with TRBD2. Germline V lookup: CDR1 SEHNR, CDR2 FQNEAQ (reference sequence). V was pared by 1 base and J by 1 base, with 6 bases of the junction left unmatched. The CDR3 totals 16 residues. The CDR3 reads CASSLGVGGGSYEQYF. CDR3 in DNA: TGTGCCAGCAGCTTAGGGGTCGGGGGGGGTTCCTACGAGCAGTACTTC.

The gene calls are TRBV20-1 and TRBJ2-3; the match to TRBD2 covers 10 bases. The CDR3 extends over 14 amino acids. V dropped 3 bases and J dropped 4; count of bases not matched to a gene: 4. The germline CDR1 and CDR2 sequences are DFQATT and SNEGSKA (reference sequence). The CDR3 loop is CSASGLAGADTQYF. The CDR3 DNA is TGCAGTGCTAGTGGGCTAGCGGGAGCAGATACGCAGTATTTT.

The chain couples TRBV15 to TRBJ1-6; TRBD1 agrees at 8 bases. The CDR3 sequence is 13 residues long. V trimming: 3 bases; J trimming: 12 bases; junction bases outside the gene matches: 4. Germline V gene data show CDR1 as LNHNV and CDR2 as YYDKDF (reference sequence). The CDR3 bases are TGTGCCACCAGCAGGGACAGGGCTGAACCCCTCCACTTT. Residues: CATSRDRAEPLHF.

The table lists this clonotype with a few counts. The chain links TRBV6-1 to TRBJ1-2, with D tentatively TRBD1 (5 bases). V lost 6 bases and J 4 bases, leaving 15 bases between the germline ends. CDR1 and CDR2 (germline): MNHNS, SASEGT. This CDR3 has 14 residues. The CDR3 loop is CASRLGVGTYGYTF. The CDR3 bases are TGTGCCAGCAGACTTGGGGTTGGGACCTATGGCTACACCTTC.

V usage is TRBV7-8 and J usage is TRBJ2-3, with D hard to call. This CDR3 has 15 amino acids. Germline CDR1 and CDR2: SGHVS and FQNEAQ. V lost 6 bases and J lost 2, with 15 bases in between. The CDR3 protein is CASRPKTTNTDTQYF. DNA for the CDR3: TGTGCCAGCAGACCTAAGACAACTAACACAGATACGCAGTATTTT.

This chain connects TRBV20-1 to TRBJ2-2, with TRBD2 identical over 8 bases. The germline V gene encodes CDR1 DFQATT and CDR2 SNEGSKA (reference sequence). CDR3 length: 15 amino acids. The ends lost 6 bases at V and 5 bases at J; junction bases unmatched: 11. The CDR3 coding sequence is TGCAGTGCGCTTAGCGGGGCCGGGGAGACCGGGGAGCTGTTTTTT. It is translated as CSALSGAGETGELFF.

The chain combines TRBV24-1 with TRBJ2-2; TRBD2 matches at 7 bases. Per germline, CDR1 KGHDR and CDR2 SFDVKD. Losses at the gene ends were 7 bases for V and 4 bases for J; bases not matched to a gene: 8. The CDR3 sequence is 15 residues long. CDR3 residues: CATRSTGEGTGELFF. The CDR3 region has the DNA TGTGCCACCAGGAGTACGGGGGAGGGCACCGGGGAGCTGTTTTTT.

This clonotype was seen a few times. The chain employs TRBV7-2 and TRBJ1-2, with D unresolved. This CDR3 contains 14 residues. The germline gives CDR1 SGHTA, CDR2 FQGNSA. V gave up 0 bases and J gave up 6 bases, with 11 bases separating them. This chain's CDR3 is CASSLALRGDGYTF. CDR3 sequence (DNA): TGTGCCAGCAGCTTAGCGTTGCGGGGTGATGGCTACACCTTC.

This clonotype turned up a few times. The J gene is TRBJ1-6, the V gene TRBV6-5, with 8 nucleotides matching TRBD1. V lost 0 bases, J lost 5 bases, and 9 bases stayed unmatched. The germline V gene has CDR1 MNHEY and CDR2 SVGAGI. The CDR3 has 18 residues. DNA for the CDR3: TGTGCCAGCAGTTACTCGATCCCAGGGGGCAGTGATAATTCACCCCTCCACTTT. It is translated as CASSYSIPGGSDNSPLHF.

The gene calls are TRBV24-1 and TRBJ2-3; D not certain. Trimming left V 5 bases short and J 2 bases short, with 4 bases between. CDR1 and CDR2 from the germline V gene are KGHDR and SFDVKD. The CDR3 sequence is 12 residues long. The CDR3 region is CATSGDTDTQYF. Written as DNA, the CDR3 is TGTGCCACCAGTGGGGACACAGATACGCAGTATTTT.

This clonotype was seen more than once but under ten times. This sequence joins TRBV6-1 and TRBJ1-5; D remains unclear. The germline V gene has CDR1 MNHNS and CDR2 SASEGT. The V end was cut by 2 bases, the J end by 4 bases, with 15 bases between. The CDR3 is 16 residues long. CDR3 coding DNA: TGTGCCAGCAGTGAACGAAAGGGCAATGGAAATCAGCCCCAGCATTTT. This encodes CASSERKGNGNQPQHF.

The chain uses TRBV20-1 and TRBJ2-5; 8 bases are shared with TRBD1. Germline V gene lookup returns CDR1 DFQATT and CDR2 SNEGSKA (reference sequence). J lost 0 bases, V lost 5 bases, and 5 bases had no gene match. This CDR3 is built from 14 residues. The CDR3 DNA reads as TGCAGTGCTGACAGGGGCGCCCACCAAGAGACCCAGTACTTC. Translated: CSADRGAHQETQYF.

The sample holds a few counts of this clonotype. The V and J genes are TRBV20-1 and TRBJ2-5, with 11 bases aligning to TRBD2. V gave up 6 bases and J gave up 4 bases; unmatched junction bases: 7. Looked up from germline, CDR1 is DFQATT and CDR2 is SNEGSKA (reference sequence). This CDR3 is built from 14 residues. CDR3 DNA sequence: TGCAGTGCCTATAGCGGGGGGGCAGGAGAGACCCAGTACTTC. Its translation: CSAYSGGAGETQYF.

V gene TRBV28 combines with J gene TRBJ1-1, with 7 bases matching TRBD1. V shed 3 bases, J shed 0 bases, and the junction held 7 bases outside the gene matches. CDR1 is MDHEN and CDR2 is SYDVKM in the germline V gene. The CDR3 is 16 amino acids. The CDR3 is CASSFDRGPLNTEAFF. The CDR3 DNA sequence: TGTGCCAGCAGTTTTGATAGGGGGCCCCTGAACACTGAAGCTTTCTTT.

V is TRBV7-9 and J is TRBJ2-1, with D perhaps being TRBD1 or TRBD2 (5 bases each). V lost 5 bases, J lost 0 bases, and 17 bases lay in between. Germline CDR1 and CDR2: SEHNR and FQNEAQ (reference sequence). The CDR3 loop spans 17 amino acids. The CDR3 nucleotides are TGTGCCAGCAGCGTCCCGAGGGGCACGAGCTCCTACAATGAGCAGTTCTTC. It codes for CASSVPRGTSSYNEQFF.

DNA for the CDR3: TGTGCCAGCAGTTTAACCGGGACTAGCGGGGGGTACACCGGGGAGCTGTTTTTT. Amino acids: CASSLTGTSGGYTGELFF. This sequence joins TRBV27 and TRBJ2-2; 15 nucleotides match TRBD2. The CDR3 has 18 amino acids. Germline-derived CDR1 and CDR2 are MNHEY and SMNVEV (reference sequence). V was pared by 2 bases and J by 3 bases, with 4 bases of the junction left unmatched.

The chain carries TRBV7-8 and TRBJ1-1, with D hard to call. The CDR3 has 19 residues. The germline gives CDR1 SGHVS, CDR2 FQNEAQ. V shed 0 bases and J shed 3 bases, with 23 bases lying between them. The CDR3 region is CASSLALTGRRKVDTEAFF. The CDR3 bases are TGTGCCAGCAGCTTAGCCCTCACGGGCCGTCGGAAGGTGGACACTGAAGCTTTCTTT.

Only a few counts were recorded for this clonotype. The chain joins TRBV4-2 to TRBJ2-5; the D is unclear. Germline-derived CDR1 and CDR2 are LGHNA and YNFKEQ. Between the trimmed V and J ends, which lost 0 bases and 4 bases, there was a span of 12 bases. The CDR3 has 15 amino acids. The CDR3 DNA sequence: TGTGCCAGCAGCCAAGATTTAGGGAAGGGAGAGACCCAGTACTTC. Its protein is CASSQDLGKGETQYF.

This clonotype was seen a handful of times. The V gene is TRBV20-1, the J gene TRBJ1-5; 9 nucleotides agree with TRBD1. The V gene end was trimmed by 1 base and the J gene end by 4 bases; junction bases not matched to a gene: 2. The CDR3 extends over 14 amino acids. Germline CDR1 reads DFQATT; CDR2 reads SNEGSKA (reference sequence). The DNA of the CDR3 is TGCAGTGCTAGAGGGGACAGGGTGAATCAGCCCCAGCATTTT. Translated, it gives CSARGDRVNQPQHF.

In this sample, this clonotype turned up a few times. The chain is built from TRBV7-3 and TRBJ2-3, with TRBD2 matching over 10 bases. CDR1 SGHTA and CDR2 FQGTGA come from the germline V gene. The V segment lost 7 bases and the J segment 5 bases; nucleotides outside the gene matches: 6. The CDR3 is 14 amino acids. The CDR3 nucleotides are TGTGCCAGCACCTCTAGCGGGAGTGGAGATACGCAGTATTTT. This translates into CASTSSGSGDTQYF.